The 19 T cell receptor beta chains below all came from one sample that was sequenced in a study of T cell responses to AZD1222 COVID-19 vaccine. Here immunoSEQ multiplex PCR was the method, and the copy in TCRdb shows in-frame clones only, minus some. The data contain about 130,000 clones, nearly 95% of them singletons. The sequences come from peripheral blood, collected on day 0 of AZD1222 vaccination. The receptors were gathered from an adult in good health.

The chain combines TRBV5-1 with TRBJ1-2; D is uncertain. Per the germline V gene, CDR1 is SGHRS and CDR2 is YFSETQ. Trimming took 4 bases from V and 0 from J, leaving 7 bases between them. The CDR3 extends over 13 amino acids. The CDR3 loop is CASSAEPNYGYTF. The CDR3 DNA sequence: TGCGCCAGCAGCGCCGAACCTAACTATGGCTACACCTTC.

This clone was observed a few times. V is TRBV30 and J is TRBJ2-3; the D is unclear. V was pared by 0 bases and J by 2 bases, with 18 bases between. This CDR3 comprises 17 residues. Germline CDR1 and CDR2: GTSNPN and SVGIG (reference sequence). CDR3 bases: TGTGCCTGGAGTGTACTGGTGGGCTCTCAATACACAGATACGCAGTATTTT. This translates into CAWSVLVGSQYTDTQYF.

V usage is TRBV3-1 (or the pseudogene TRBV3-2) and J usage is TRBJ1-1; the D gene is possibly TRBD1 (5 bases). Germline values: CDR1 LGHDT, CDR2 YNNKEL (reference sequence). Trimming removed 0 bases at V and 4 bases at J, with 9 bases between. CDR3 length equals 14 residues. CDR3 DNA: TGTGCCAGCAGCCAAGAAATTAGGGGCACTGAAGCTTTCTTT. Its protein is CASSQEIRGTEAFF.

The J gene is TRBJ2-2, the V gene TRBV11-2; TRBD2 is a possible D gene (6 bases). The ends were cut back, 2 bases at V and 7 bases at J, with 14 bases in the middle. CDR1 is SGHAT and CDR2 is FQNNGV in the germline V gene. CDR3 length: 15 amino acids. CDR3 sequence reads: CASSLLSRGIGELFF. The CDR3 coding sequence is TGTGCCAGCAGCTTACTTAGCCGGGGGATCGGGGAGCTGTTTTTT.

This clone was detected many times. V is TRBV18 and J is TRBJ1-2; D is unclear. Trimming stripped 2 bases from V and 3 bases from J, with 4 bases between. The CDR3 has 12 residues. The V gene's germline CDR1 is KGHSH and CDR2 LQKENI. Written as DNA, the CDR3 is TGTGCCAGCTCACCAGGGGACTATGGCTACACCTTC. Its translation is CASSPGDYGYTF.

The chain combines TRBV27 with TRBJ2-2, with TRBD2 matching over 12 bases. The CDR3 runs 16 residues. Germline loops: CDR1 MNHEY, CDR2 SMNVEV (reference sequence). J gave up 6 bases and V 5 bases, and 7 bases lay outside the gene matches. CDR3 protein: CASSPRLAGGAGELFF. The CDR3 bases are TGTGCCAGCAGTCCCCGGCTAGCGGGGGGGGCCGGGGAGCTGTTTTTT.

This clone was seen more than once but under ten times. V usage is TRBV19 and J usage is TRBJ2-6, with TRBD1 identical over 8 bases. Looked up from germline, CDR1 is LNHDA and CDR2 is SQIVND (reference sequence). Unmatched junction bases numbered 3, after V lost 6 bases and J lost 2 bases. The CDR3 covers 15 residues. CDR3 DNA sequence: TGTGCCAGTAGGGACAGGGTTGCTGGGGCCAACGTCCTGACTTTC. Translation: CASRDRVAGANVLTF.

This chain uses TRBV19 with TRBJ1-1; D is unresolved. Germline V gene data show CDR1 as LNHDA and CDR2 as SQIVND (reference sequence). Deletions cut 2 bases from V and 1 base from J, with 8 bases between. CDR3 size: 14 residues. The CDR3 DNA is TGTGCCAGTAGTATACAACACGGGAACACTGAAGCTTTCTTT. Residues: CASSIQHGNTEAFF.

The chain has TRBV27 and TRBJ1-2, with D possibly matching TRBD1 (5 bases). The germline gives CDR1 MNHEY, CDR2 SMNVEV (reference sequence). The CDR3 has 14 residues. The V end was cut by 5 bases, the J end by 2 bases, with 12 bases between. The CDR3 DNA reads TGTGCCAGCAGTCCGACAGCCAGCAACTATGGCTACACCTTC. This translates into CASSPTASNYGYTF.

J is TRBJ1-5 and V is TRBV30; 10 bases line up with TRBD1. With V trimmed by 1 base and J by 7 bases, 1 base remained unmatched. This CDR3 contains 13 residues. The germline gives CDR1 GTSNPN, CDR2 SVGIG (reference sequence). CDR3 in amino acids: CAWSGQGAQPQHF. The CDR3 coding sequence is TGTGCCTGGAGTGGACAGGGGGCCCAGCCCCAGCATTTT.

This chain connects TRBV7-2 to TRBJ2-1; TRBD2 is a possible D gene (6 bases). The CDR3 loop spans 14 amino acids. Trimming stripped 2 bases from V and 9 bases from J, with 14 bases between. CDR1 and CDR2 from the germline V gene are SGHTA and FQGNSA. CDR3 sequence: CASSLMGLVSEQFF. The CDR3 DNA reads TGTGCCAGCAGCTTAATGGGACTTGTTAGTGAGCAGTTCTTC.

The gene calls are TRBV18 and TRBJ1-2, with D tentatively TRBD1 (5 bases). Trimming shortened V by 3 bases and J by 8 bases, and 16 bases separated the two germline ends. CDR3 size: 14 residues. In germline, CDR1 is KGHSH, CDR2 LQKENI. CDR3 DNA sequence: TGTGCCAGCTCACCTGCCGGGAGCCCAGGGGGCTACACCTTC. Its translation is CASSPAGSPGGYTF.

In regard to this clone: A read error may produce the germline difference seen at one junction end. This sequence joins TRBV19 and TRBJ2-7, with no clear D. This CDR3 is 11 amino acids long. Germline V gene lookup returns CDR1 LNHDA and CDR2 SQIVND (reference sequence). The CDR3 is CASSSSSEQYF. The CDR3 DNA is TGTGCCAGTAGTTCGTCCTCCGAGCAGTACTTC.

The chain joins TRBV2 to TRBJ2-7; TRBD2 aligns across 11 bases. V was pared by 6 bases and J by 3 bases, with 4 bases of the junction left unmatched. Looked up from germline, CDR1 is SNHLY and CDR2 is FYNNEI. This CDR3 has 14 residues. CDR3 bases: TGTGCCAGCAGAACCGGGACTAGCGGCTACGAGCAGTACTTC. It translates to CASRTGTSGYEQYF.

This clone was observed a handful of times. The gene calls are TRBV4-2 and TRBJ2-1, with 7 bases aligning to TRBD2. The CDR3 loop spans 12 amino acids. CDR1 is LGHNA and CDR2 is YNFKEQ in the germline V gene. V lost 0 bases to trimming and J lost 11 bases; unmatched junction nucleotides: 1. The CDR3 spells CASSQEAGKQFF. Written as DNA, the CDR3 is TGTGCCAGCAGCCAAGAAGCGGGAAAGCAGTTCTTC.

The V gene is TRBV5-1, the J gene TRBJ1-2; a possible D gene is TRBD1 (5 bases). V lost 4 bases and J 1 base, leaving 17 bases between the germline ends. The CDR3 is 16 amino acids. Germline CDR1 and CDR2: SGHRS and YFSETQ. The CDR3 DNA is TGCGCCAGCAGCCCGGGTGTGGGGACTATTAACTATGGCTACACCTTC. Translation: CASSPGVGTINYGYTF.

This chain uses TRBV18 with TRBJ2-5; D unclear. V lost 5 bases to trimming and J lost 2 bases, with 12 bases between them. CDR3 length: 14 amino acids. CDR1 is KGHSH and CDR2 is LQKENI in the germline V gene. The CDR3 nucleotides read TGTGCCAGCTCAGACGGACGGACGCAAGAGACCCAGTACTTC. The encoded protein is CASSDGRTQETQYF.

V is TRBV27 and J is TRBJ2-3, with D unclear. With 3 bases removed from V and 0 bases from J, the gap between germline ends came to 7 bases. Germline V gene sequence: CDR1 MNHEY, CDR2 SMNVEV (reference sequence). The CDR3 spans 14 residues. CDR3 sequence (DNA): TGTGCCAGCAGTTTGGCGGATAGCACAGATACGCAGTATTTT. Encoded protein: CASSLADSTDTQYF.

The J gene is TRBJ2-1, the V gene TRBV6-4, with 7 bases matching TRBD2. Germline values: CDR1 MRHNA, CDR2 SNTAGT. The CDR3 length is 15 residues. V was pared by 4 bases and J by 4 bases, with 7 bases of the junction left unmatched. The CDR3 loop is CASSVAGETYNEQFF. As DNA, the CDR3 is TGTGCCAGCAGTGTTGCGGGAGAGACTTACAATGAGCAGTTCTTC.